One and the same sample provided the 25 T cell receptor beta chains below, sequenced in a study of OX40 agonist ivuxolimab in advanced cancers. TCRdb's copy holds only in-frame clones and misses some; the assay was immunoSEQ multiplex PCR. The sample gives approximately 66,000 clones, 75% to 90% of which show up once; approximately 0.78% is in the top ten. The sample was CD4+ or CD8+ T cells sorted from blood, taken in a trial of the OX40 agonist ivuxolimab. Every receptor here comes from an adult with an advanced solid tumor such as melanoma, head and neck, liver or kidney cancer.

CDR3 nucleotides: TGTGCCTGGAGTCCCCTTGTCGGGGCAGGGAGGGATCAGCCCCAGCATTTT. Encoded protein: CAWSPLVGAGRDQPQHF. The rearrangement uses TRBV30 and TRBJ1-5; D is possibly TRBD1 (5 bases). CDR3 length: 17 amino acids. Germline-derived CDR1 and CDR2 are GTSNPN and SVGIG (reference sequence). Trimming left V 2 bases short and J 5 bases short, with 22 bases between.

This clone was detected only once. The chain joins TRBV30 to TRBJ1-5; no clear D. CDR1 is GTSNPN and CDR2 is SVGIG in the germline V gene (reference sequence). With 0 bases removed from V and 9 bases from J, the gap between germline ends came to 9 bases. The length of the CDR3 is 12 residues. This CDR3 is CAWSVLAGPQHF. The CDR3 nucleotides read TGTGCCTGGAGTGTACTGGCCGGGCCCCAGCATTTT.

Worth noting for this clone: Relative to the germline gene, one junction end is altered; a read error may explain this. This chain connects TRBV2 to TRBJ2-1; 7 nucleotides line up with TRBD2. Per the germline V gene, CDR1 is SNHLY and CDR2 is FYNNEI. The CDR3 contains 12 residues. CDR3 in amino acids: CASSENAGVGLF. As DNA, the CDR3 is TGTGCCAGCAGTGAGAATGCGGGAGTAGGTCTCTTC. Combining the CDR3 with reference TRBV2 and TRBJ2-1 gives the whole variable domain EPEVTQTPSHQVTQMGQEVILRCVPISNHLYFYWYRQILGQKVEFLVSFYNNEISEKSEIFDDQFSVERPDGSNFTLKIRSTKLEDSAMYFCASSENAGVGLFGPGTRLTVL.

The chain carries TRBV5-5 and TRBJ2-3; 8 positions match TRBD2. The CDR3 spans 16 residues. CDR1 and CDR2 from the germline V gene are SGHKS and YYEKEE (reference sequence). Trimming removed 4 bases from V and 0 bases from J; junction bases left unmatched: 7. The CDR3 loop reads CASSLGLAYSTDTQYF. In DNA form, the CDR3 reads TGTGCCAGCAGCCTCGGACTAGCATACAGCACAGATACGCAGTATTTT.

The chain joins TRBV18 to TRBJ1-1; tentative D call: TRBD1 (5 bases). In germline, CDR1 is KGHSH, CDR2 LQKENI. CDR3 size: 13 residues. V lost 6 bases to trimming and J lost 5 bases, with 13 bases between them. The CDR3 DNA sequence: TGTGCCAGCTCGCTCCCAGGGCGAACTGAAGCTTTCTTT. Protein: CASSLPGRTEAFF.

This clone has a handful of counts. The chain couples TRBV9 to TRBJ2-5, with TRBD1 identical over 11 bases. The CDR3 is made up of 18 amino acids. V lost 3 bases and J lost 4; bases outside the gene matches: 14. Per the germline V gene, CDR1 is SGDLS and CDR2 is YYNGEE. CDR3 nucleotides: TGTGCCAGCAGCGCCCGCATCGGGACAGGGGGGGCAGCAGAGACCCAGTACTTC. Translation gives CASSARIGTGGAAETQYF.

This chain joins TRBV4-3 and TRBJ2-5, with 7 positions matching TRBD2. This CDR3 region has 16 residues. V was pared by 0 bases and J by 5 bases, with 9 bases of the junction left unmatched. CDR1 and CDR2 (germline): LGHNA, YSLEER. CDR3 DNA: TGCGCCAGCAGCCAAGAAATGGGTCGGGAGGTGGAGACCCAGTACTTC. It is translated as CASSQEMGREVETQYF.

This clone was detected once. V and J are TRBV18 and TRBJ2-1; D is uncertain. V was pared by 1 base and J by 4 bases, with 8 bases between. Germline CDR1 is KGHSH and CDR2 is LQKENI. The CDR3 sequence is 14 residues long. CDR3 region: CASSPLGGYNEQFF. In DNA form, the CDR3 reads TGTGCCAGCTCACCACTCGGCGGTTACAATGAGCAGTTCTTC.

The J gene is TRBJ1-2, the V gene TRBV6-5; 9 bases are shared with TRBD1. V lost 0 bases and J lost 7; bases outside the gene matches: 9. The CDR3 sequence is 16 residues long. Germline CDR1 is MNHEY and CDR2 is SVGAGI. The CDR3 nucleotides read TGTGCCAGCAGTTACTCGTTCTTGGACAGGGGCTCTGGCTACACCTTC. This codes for CASSYSFLDRGSGYTF.

This clone has only a few counts. The gene calls are TRBV5-4 and TRBJ2-7; no definite D call. The germline V gene encodes CDR1 SGHNT and CDR2 YYREEE (reference sequence). Trimming cost V 0 bases and J 9 bases, with 10 bases left between them. There are 12 residues in the CDR3. The CDR3 region is CASSLDRFGQYF. CDR3 coding DNA: TGTGCCAGCAGCTTGGACCGGTTTGGGCAGTACTTC.

The chain combines TRBV30 with TRBJ1-3, with D unclear. Germline CDR1 and CDR2: GTSNPN and SVGIG (reference sequence). Trimming cost V 0 bases and J 0 bases, with 6 bases left between them. The CDR3 runs to 14 residues. The CDR3: CAWSVGPSGNTIYF. CDR3 sequence (DNA): TGTGCCTGGAGTGTAGGTCCCTCTGGAAACACCATATATTTT.

This rearrangement joins TRBV5-1 to TRBJ2-5; 9 nucleotides line up with TRBD1. Near its end, the DNA agrees better with TRBJ2-7, so the J call may be wrong. This CDR3 is built from 16 residues. The germline gives CDR1 SGHRS, CDR2 YFSETQ. This chain's CDR3 is CASSLARQGGTYEQYF. The CDR3 DNA reads as TGCGCCAGCAGCTTGGCACGACAGGGGGGGACCTACGAGCAGTACTTC.

The chain combines TRBV11-3 with TRBJ2-5, with 11 bases fitting TRBD2. Per germline, CDR1 SGHNT and CDR2 YENEEA. J lost 4 bases, V lost 5 bases, and 6 bases had no gene match. The CDR3 has 15 amino acids. CDR3 in amino acids: CASSPGLAGGETQYF. CDR3 DNA: TGTGCCAGCAGCCCCGGACTAGCGGGTGGAGAGACCCAGTACTTC.

The gene calls are TRBV5-6 and TRBJ1-2; D gene unclear. The CDR3 totals 14 residues. The germline V gene encodes CDR1 SGHDT and CDR2 YYEEEE. Trimming removed 0 bases from V and 1 base from J, with 7 bases in between. The CDR3 loop is CASSLVLVNYGYTF. The CDR3 nucleotides are TGTGCCAGCAGCTTGGTTTTGGTTAACTATGGCTACACCTTC.

The chain links TRBV5-1 to TRBJ2-6; D perhaps matches TRBD1 (5 bases). Germline values: CDR1 SGHRS, CDR2 YFSETQ. Trimming took 0 bases from V and 0 from J, leaving 22 bases between them. The CDR3 loop spans 21 amino acids. The CDR3 region has the DNA TGCGCCAGCAGCTTGGAATTAATTGGGCTGGGGCGTAACTCTGGGGCCAACGTCCTGACTTTC. Protein: CASSLELIGLGRNSGANVLTF. Full variable domain (outside the CDR3, taken from reference TRBV5-1 and TRBJ2-6): KAGVTQTPRYLIKTRGQQVTLSCSPISGHRSVSWYQQTPGQGLQFLFEYFSETQRNKGNFPGRFSGRQFSNSRSEMNVSTLELGDSALYLCASSLELIGLGRNSGANVLTFGAGSRLTVL.

The chain carries TRBV7-6 and TRBJ2-1; a possible D gene is TRBD1 (5 bases). V lost 2 bases, J lost 10 bases, and 9 bases lay in between. The CDR3 spans 12 residues. In germline, CDR1 is SGHVS, CDR2 FNYEAQ. The CDR3 protein is CASSLQGPEQFF. In DNA, the CDR3 is TGTGCCAGCAGCTTACAGGGCCCAGAGCAGTTCTTC. Together with reference TRBV7-6 and TRBJ2-1, the CDR3 gives the full variable domain: GAGVSQSPRYKVTKRGQDVALRCDPISGHVSLYWYRQALGQGPEFLTYFNYEAQQDKSGLPNDRFSAERPEGSISTLTIQRTEQRDSAMYRCASSLQGPEQFFGPGTRLTVL.

The chain is built from TRBV7-9 and TRBJ2-7; the D gene is possibly TRBD2 (6 bases). The CDR3 spans 15 residues. Trimming pared 1 base from V and 0 bases from J, leaving 10 bases between. Germline assignment: CDR1 SEHNR and CDR2 FQNEAQ (reference sequence). The CDR3 DNA reads TGTGCCAGCAGCTTAGGGCTAGCGTTCTCCTACGAGCAGTACTTC. This encodes CASSLGLAFSYEQYF.

V and J are TRBV5-4 and TRBJ2-1; maybe TRBD2 (5 bases). Trimming shortened V by 3 bases and J by 7 bases, and 11 bases separated the two germline ends. The CDR3 has 13 amino acids. Germline V gene sequence: CDR1 SGHNT, CDR2 YYREEE (reference sequence). Here the CDR3 reads CASSSSSGNEQFF. DNA for the CDR3: TGTGCCAGCAGCTCCTCCTCGGGGAATGAGCAGTTCTTC.

This clone has only one observation. The chain uses TRBV6-6 and TRBJ2-7; 9 nucleotides line up with TRBD1. V shed 7 bases and J 4 bases; nucleotides not matched to a gene: 5. This CDR3 contains 13 residues. The germline CDR1 and CDR2 sequences are MNHNY and SVGAGI (reference sequence). CDR3: CASKTGGAYEQYF. The DNA of the CDR3 is TGTGCCAGCAAGACAGGGGGGGCATACGAGCAGTACTTC.

J is TRBJ2-7 and V is TRBV11-2, with D perhaps matching TRBD1 (5 bases). The CDR3 has 15 amino acids. V lost 0 bases to trimming and J lost 2 bases, with 11 bases between them. The germline V gene encodes CDR1 SGHAT and CDR2 FQNNGV. The CDR3 loop is CASSLELGPPYEQYF. DNA of the CDR3: TGTGCCAGCAGCTTAGAATTGGGGCCTCCCTACGAGCAGTACTTC. Together with reference TRBV11-2 and TRBJ2-7, the CDR3 gives the full variable domain: EAGVAQSPRYKIIEKRQSVAFWCNPISGHATLYWYQQILGQGPKLLIQFQNNGVVDDSQLPKDRFSAERLKGVDSTLKIQPAKLEDSAVYLCASSLELGPPYEQYFGPGTRLTVT.

The genes are TRBV2 and TRBJ2-7; 12 bases are shared with TRBD1. This CDR3 is built from 14 residues. J lost 7 bases, V lost 8 bases, and 9 bases had no gene match. Germline loops: CDR1 SNHLY, CDR2 FYNNEI. The chain's CDR3 is CASRAGTGGGEQYF. DNA of the CDR3: TGTGCCAGCCGAGCCGGGACAGGGGGCGGGGAGCAGTACTTC.

The rearrangement uses TRBV19 and TRBJ2-7; tentatively, D is TRBD1 or TRBD2 (6 bases each). The V end was cut by 3 bases, the J end by 4 bases, with 16 bases between. This CDR3 is built from 15 residues. Germline values: CDR1 LNHDA, CDR2 SQIVND (reference sequence). Written as DNA, the CDR3 is TGTGCCAGTAGTATCTCTCGAGGGGGAGGATACGAGCAGTACTTC. This translates into CASSISRGGGYEQYF.

The chain recombines TRBV9 with TRBJ1-2, with D possibly matching TRBD1 (5 bases). This CDR3 has 14 residues. V was shortened by 0 bases and J by 5 bases, with 11 bases between the two germline ends. Germline values: CDR1 SGDLS, CDR2 YYNGEE. CDR3 nucleotides: TGTGCCAGCAGCGTAGACCCAGAGGGGTATGGCTACACCTTC. Encoded protein: CASSVDPEGYGYTF.

The chain combines TRBV18 with TRBJ1-4; 10 nucleotides agree with TRBD1. The CDR3 contains 15 residues. V was clipped by 6 bases and J by 7 bases; unmatched bases: 8. Germline lookup yields CDR1 KGHSH and CDR2 LQKENI. CDR3 DNA: TGTGCCAGCTCGCAAGACAGGGGGCGCTTTGAAAAACTGTTTTTT. Translation: CASSQDRGRFEKLFF.

J is TRBJ1-2 and V is TRBV7-6; unclear D gene. Trimming shortened V by 6 bases and J by 4 bases, and 6 bases separated the two germline ends. Looked up from germline, CDR1 is SGHVS and CDR2 is FNYEAQ. The CDR3 consists of 11 residues. The CDR3 bases are TGTGCCAGCAGAAAGACCTATGGCTACACCTTC. Protein sequence: CASRKTYGYTF.